The 27 T cell receptor beta chains given below trace back to one sample, sequenced in a study of T cell responses to AZD1222 COVID-19 vaccine. Produced via immunoSEQ multiplex PCR; TCRdb's table is partial and in-frame only. In the table there are about 120,000 clones, about 85% of which are singletons. The sequencing here drew on peripheral blood, taken on day 0 of AZD1222 vaccination. The receptors originated from an adult in good health.

V is TRBV27 and J is TRBJ2-3, with D tentatively TRBD2 (5 bases). CDR1 is MNHEY and CDR2 is SMNVEV in the germline V gene (reference sequence). V gave up 5 bases and J gave up 2 bases, with 14 bases separating them. The CDR3 has 15 amino acids. CDR3 nucleotide sequence: TGTGCCAGCAGTGAAGAGGGCCCGGACACAGATACGCAGTATTTT. This encodes CASSEEGPDTDTQYF.

The chain couples TRBV5-1 to TRBJ2-3; 8 nucleotides agree with TRBD1. Germline CDR1 and CDR2: SGHRS and YFSETQ. With V trimmed by 4 bases and J by 5 bases, 9 bases remained unmatched. CDR3 length: 15 amino acids. CDR3 residues: CASSPRDRSRDTQYF. CDR3 DNA sequence: TGCGCCAGCAGCCCCCGGGACAGGTCCAGAGATACGCAGTATTTT.

This sequence joins TRBV2 and TRBJ2-7; TRBD1 matches at 7 bases. The V and J ends lost 6 bases and 3 bases, in that order; junction bases with no gene match: 11. Germline assignment: CDR1 SNHLY and CDR2 FYNNEI. The CDR3 loop spans 15 amino acids. The CDR3 sequence: CASSATGTDNYEQYF. In nucleotides, the CDR3 is TGTGCCAGCAGCGCGACCGGGACAGATAACTACGAGCAGTACTTC.

This rearrangement joins TRBV3-1 (or the pseudogene TRBV3-2) to TRBJ1-5; D is undetermined. Germline assignment: CDR1 LGHDT and CDR2 YNNKEL (reference sequence). V lost 1 base to trimming and J lost 7 bases, with 5 bases between them. The CDR3 length is 12 residues. The CDR3 bases are TGTGCCAGCAGCCAAGGCGAACAGCCCCAGCATTTT. It codes for CASSQGEQPQHF.

This chain uses TRBV7-9 with TRBJ1-1; a weak D match, TRBD1 (5 bases). Trimming took 1 base from V and 1 from J, leaving 13 bases between them. Germline lookup yields CDR1 SEHNR and CDR2 FQNEAQ (reference sequence). The CDR3 loop spans 16 amino acids. DNA of the CDR3: TGTGCCAGCAGCTTAGAAGGGGTCAGGGAGAACACTGAAGCTTTCTTT. This encodes CASSLEGVRENTEAFF.

The chain joins TRBV7-2 to TRBJ2-1; 12 bases are shared with TRBD2. The V and J ends lost 2 bases and 10 bases, in that order; junction bases with no gene match: 3. The germline V gene has CDR1 SGHTA and CDR2 FQGNSA. The CDR3 is 14 amino acids. The CDR3 sequence: CASSLSTSGGEQFF. In nucleotides, the CDR3 is TGTGCCAGCAGCTTATCCACTAGCGGGGGGGAGCAGTTCTTC.

This chain links TRBV28 with TRBJ2-7, with TRBD2 matching over 9 bases. The V gene end was trimmed by 3 bases and the J gene end by 0 bases; junction bases not matched to a gene: 6. CDR1 is MDHEN and CDR2 is SYDVKM in the germline V gene. There are 16 residues in the CDR3. CDR3 residues: CASSFSSGGSSYEQYF. CDR3 nucleotides: TGTGCCAGCAGTTTTTCAAGCGGGGGGAGCTCCTACGAGCAGTACTTC.

The rearrangement uses TRBV5-5 and TRBJ1-2; no definite D call. Trimming removed 4 bases from V and 0 bases from J, with 13 bases in between. CDR1 and CDR2 from the germline V gene are SGHKS and YYEKEE (reference sequence). There are 15 residues in the CDR3. In nucleotides, the CDR3 is TGTGCCAGCAGCCCCGCCTGGTCGTCTAACTATGGCTACACCTTC. It is translated as CASSPAWSSNYGYTF. The whole variable domain, filled in from reference TRBV5-5 and TRBJ1-2, reads DAGVTQSPTHLIKTRGQQVTLRCSPISGHKSVSWYQQVLGQGPQFIFQYYEKEERGRGNFPDRFSARQFPNYSSELNVNALLLGDSALYLCASSPAWSSNYGYTFGSGTRLTVV.

The V and J genes are TRBV29-1 and TRBJ2-7; TRBD1 might be the D (6 bases). V lost 5 bases, J lost 0 bases, and 11 bases lay in between. The CDR3 length is 13 residues. Germline-derived CDR1 and CDR2 are SQVTM and ANQGSEA. The DNA for the CDR3 is TGCAGCGTTAGGACAGAGAACTCCTACGAGCAGTACTTC. Amino acid sequence: CSVRTENSYEQYF.

V is TRBV7-9 and J is TRBJ2-7, with 7 bases lining up with TRBD1. Trimming at V came to 1 base and at J to 2 bases, leaving 14 bases not matched to a gene. Germline values: CDR1 SEHNR, CDR2 FQNEAQ (reference sequence). The CDR3 extends over 18 amino acids. The CDR3 DNA reads as TGTGCCAGCAGCTTAGATTACAGGGGATGGTATGAGACCTACGAGCAGTACTTC. Amino acid sequence: CASSLDYRGWYETYEQYF. Drawing the rest from reference TRBV7-9 and TRBJ2-7, the complete variable domain is DTGVSQNPRHKITKRGQNVTFRCDPISEHNRLYWYRQTLGQGPEFLTYFQNEAQLEKSRLLSDRFSAERPKGSFSTLEIQRTEQGDSAMYLCASSLDYRGWYETYEQYFGPGTRLTVT.

This rearrangement joins TRBV14 to TRBJ2-1; D gene unclear. CDR1 is SGHDN and CDR2 is FVKESK in the germline V gene. Between the trimmed V and J ends, which lost 0 bases and 9 bases, there was a span of 9 bases. The CDR3 has 13 amino acids. CDR3 amino acids: CASSQDPSGEQFF. The DNA of the CDR3 is TGTGCCAGCAGCCAAGACCCCTCGGGTGAGCAGTTCTTC.

This chain's CDR3 is CASSHAPGREQFF. The CDR3 nucleotides are TGCGCCAGCAGCCACGCGCCAGGACGTGAGCAGTTCTTC. The rearrangement uses TRBV4-3 and TRBJ2-1; D remains ambiguous. The CDR3 has 13 amino acids. The germline V gene encodes CDR1 LGHNA and CDR2 YSLEER. The V and J ends lost 3 bases and 9 bases respectively, with 12 bases between them.

This sequence joins TRBV19 and TRBJ2-2; 7 bases map to TRBD1. The CDR3 totals 16 residues. The V gene end was trimmed by 5 bases and the J gene end by 3 bases; junction bases not matched to a gene: 9. Germline V lookup: CDR1 LNHDA, CDR2 SQIVND (reference sequence). CDR3 amino acids: CASSLRKGAYTGELFF. CDR3 nucleotides: TGTGCCAGTAGTCTTAGGAAGGGGGCGTACACCGGGGAGCTGTTTTTT.

V and J are TRBV5-1 and TRBJ1-3; 7 positions match TRBD1. Germline CDR1 is SGHRS and CDR2 is YFSETQ. The CDR3 totals 18 residues. J gave up 0 bases and V 0 bases, and 9 bases lay outside the gene matches. CDR3 bases: TGCGCCAGCAGCTTGGCGGGGGGACAGCAGAGCTCTGGAAACACCATATATTTT. This codes for CASSLAGGQQSSGNTIYF. The full variable domain, completed using reference TRBV5-1 and TRBJ1-3, is KAGVTQTPRYLIKTRGQQVTLSCSPISGHRSVSWYQQTPGQGLQFLFEYFSETQRNKGNFPGRFSGRQFSNSRSEMNVSTLELGDSALYLCASSLAGGQQSSGNTIYFGEGSWLTVV.

This chain connects TRBV7-8 to TRBJ2-7, with D hard to call. CDR1 and CDR2 from the germline V gene are SGHVS and FQNEAQ. This CDR3 contains 13 residues. V dropped 3 bases and J dropped 0 bases, with 6 bases sitting between them. The CDR3 DNA is TGTGCCAGCAGCTTGAGTACCTCCTACGAGCAGTACTTC. Protein sequence: CASSLSTSYEQYF.

CDR3 sequence reads: CASSPGHDGEKLFF. CDR3 DNA: TGCGCCAGCAGCCCCGGACACGACGGGGAAAAACTGTTTTTT. The gene calls are TRBV5-1 and TRBJ1-4, with D perhaps matching TRBD1 (5 bases). The CDR3 sequence is 14 residues long. V was trimmed by 4 bases and J by 8 bases, leaving 15 bases between them. The germline gives CDR1 SGHRS, CDR2 YFSETQ.

V gene TRBV6-5 combines with J gene TRBJ1-2; D remains unclear. Trimming removed 8 bases at V and 7 bases at J, with 20 bases between. Germline CDR1 reads MNHEY; CDR2 reads SVGAGI. The CDR3 spans 14 residues. In nucleotides, the CDR3 is TGTGCCAGCTCCTCCCAAGCGGTTCGGCCTGGCTACACCTTC. This sequence encodes CASSSQAVRPGYTF.

V is TRBV3-1 (or the pseudogene TRBV3-2) and J is TRBJ1-1; 8 nucleotides agree with TRBD1. From germline, CDR1 is LGHDT and CDR2 YNNKEL (reference sequence). V shed 3 bases and J 10 bases; nucleotides not matched to a gene: 4. This CDR3 region has 12 residues. The chain's CDR3 is CASSQDRVRAFF. The DNA of the CDR3 is TGTGCCAGCAGCCAGGACAGGGTTCGAGCTTTCTTT.

The V call is TRBV11-3, the J call TRBJ1-3; D perhaps matches TRBD1 (5 bases). The CDR3 is 15 residues long. Deletions cut 5 bases from V and 3 bases from J, with 14 bases between. Germline V gene lookup returns CDR1 SGHNT and CDR2 YENEEA. CDR3 in amino acids: CASSLGQGRGNTIYF. As DNA, the CDR3 is TGTGCCAGCAGCCTCGGGCAGGGACGTGGAAACACCATATATTTT.

V usage is TRBV10-3 and J usage is TRBJ1-6; weak D call: TRBD1 (5 bases). In germline, CDR1 is ENHRY, CDR2 SYGVKD. CDR3 length: 14 residues. V gave up 3 bases and J gave up 7 bases, with 10 bases separating them. The CDR3, as DNA: TGTGCCATCAGTGATAGCGGGGGGAATTCACCCCTCCACTTT. It specifies CAISDSGGNSPLHF.

Written as DNA, the CDR3 is TGTGCCAGCTCGCACAGGGGAAGGCGTCAGCCCCAGCATTTT. As protein: CASSHRGRRQPQHF. The genes are TRBV18 and TRBJ1-5, with 7 nucleotides matching TRBD1. The V gene end was trimmed by 6 bases and the J gene end by 6 bases; junction bases not matched to a gene: 8. This CDR3 region has 14 residues. CDR1 and CDR2 (germline): KGHSH, LQKENI.

The chain links TRBV18 to TRBJ2-5; 7 bases map to TRBD2. The CDR3 extends over 15 amino acids. The germline V gene encodes CDR1 KGHSH and CDR2 LQKENI. The junction had 10 bases not matched to a gene; V was cut back by 5 bases and J by 4 bases. For the CDR3, the DNA is TGTGCCAGCTCATCAGTCAGCGGGGTTGGAGAGACCCAGTACTTC. Translated, it gives CASSSVSGVGETQYF. The full variable domain, in which reference TRBV18 and TRBJ2-5 provide the parts outside the CDR3, is NAGVMQNPRHLVRRRGQEARLRCSPMKGHSHVYWYRQLPEEGLKFMVYLQKENIIDESGMPKERFSAEFPKEGPSILRIQQVVRGDSAAYFCASSSVSGVGETQYFGPGTRLLVL.

This clone was detected once. V usage is TRBV19 and J usage is TRBJ1-2; a possible D gene is TRBD1 (5 bases). CDR3 length: 15 amino acids. Trimming stripped 8 bases from V and 5 bases from J, with 21 bases between. Germline lookup yields CDR1 LNHDA and CDR2 SQIVND (reference sequence). The DNA for the CDR3 is TGTGCCAGTCATCATGTACAGGCCGGGACTTATGGCTACACCTTC. Its translation is CASHHVQAGTYGYTF. The complete variable domain, with remaining parts taken from reference TRBV19 and TRBJ1-2, reads DGGITQSPKYLFRKEGQNVTLSCEQNLNHDAMYWYRQDPGQGLRLIYYSQIVNDFQKGDIAEGYSVSREKKESFPLTVTSAQKNPTAFYLCASHHVQAGTYGYTFGSGTRLTVV.

This chain joins TRBV9 and TRBJ1-6; D unclear. The CDR3 spans 14 residues. In germline, CDR1 is SGDLS, CDR2 YYNGEE. The V end was cut by 0 bases, the J end by 10 bases, with 11 bases between. CDR3 sequence (DNA): TGTGCCAGCAGCGTAGGTCCGGAAGGGTCACCCCTCCACTTT. This sequence encodes CASSVGPEGSPLHF.

This chain links TRBV28 with TRBJ2-1; 8 bases align to TRBD2. Germline CDR1 reads MDHEN; CDR2 reads SYDVKM. The J segment lost 2 bases and the V segment lost 6 bases, leaving 9 bases of the junction unmatched. The CDR3 is 16 amino acids. In DNA form, the CDR3 reads TGTGCCAGCAGCACCCTACGGGGGGGTACCTACAATGAGCAGTTCTTC. Protein: CASSTLRGGTYNEQFF.

The rearrangement uses TRBV6-5 and TRBJ1-2; 8 nucleotides match TRBD1. Germline trimming cut 0 bases from V and 4 bases from J; bases unmatched to any gene: 4. CDR3 length: 15 amino acids. CDR1 and CDR2 (germline): MNHEY, SVGAGI. CDR3 coding DNA: TGTGCCAGCAGTTACTCGGACAGGGCCGGCTATGGCTACACCTTC. This translates into CASSYSDRAGYGYTF.

This clone appeared a single time. This chain's CDR3 is CASSLRPNQETQYF. The DNA for the CDR3 is TGTGCCAGCAGCTTACGGCCGAACCAAGAGACCCAGTACTTC. This chain links TRBV28 with TRBJ2-5, with D hard to call. Germline values: CDR1 MDHEN, CDR2 SYDVKM. This CDR3 has 14 residues. V was trimmed by 6 bases and J by 0 bases, leaving 11 bases between them.